Listed below are T cell receptor beta chains from one sample, sequenced in a study of T cell responses to AZD1222 COVID-19 vaccine. Method: immunoSEQ multiplex PCR; TCRdb's copy keeps in-frame clones and lacks some. The table shows around 70,000 clones, with approximately 90% occurring only once. This specimen consisted of peripheral blood, obtained 28 days after the second dose of the MenACWY control vaccine. The receptor source for this set is an adult who received the MenACWY meningococcal vaccine as a control. The CDR3 runs from the conserved cysteine through the conserved F or W. The order of the fields is D gene, V gene, J gene, clone size, CDR3 DNA, CDR3 protein. The D gene is left open where the match is weak. A row's size may be missing; if present it is once, few, many or a size class.

>TRBD2|TRBV9|TRBJ2-3|NA
TGTGCCAGCAGCGGTAGCGGGACCAGAACAGATACGCAGTATTTT
CASSGSGTRTDTQYF
>TRBD1|TRBV9|TRBJ1-1|once
TGTGCCAGCAGCGTATATGGGACAGGGGGCCTGAACACTGAAGCTTTCTTT
CASSVYGTGGLNTEAFF
>TRBD2|TRBV27|TRBJ2-5|NA
TGTGCCAGCAGTGAGACAAAGGGACTAGCGGGAGGGGAGACCCAGTACTTC
CASSETKGLAGGETQYF
>NA|TRBV19|TRBJ2-2|NA
TGTGCCAGTAGTATGGCCAGGGGGAGGGATAGGCTGTTTTTT
CASSMARGRDRLFF
>NA|TRBV10-1|TRBJ1-1|NA
TGCGCCAGCAGTGACTCCGGACAGCCGAACACTGAAGCTTTCTTT
CASSDSGQPNTEAFF
>TRBD1|TRBV10-3|TRBJ1-1|NA
TGTGCCATCAGTGAGTCGACAGGGAAGAACACTGAAGCTTTCTTT
CAISESTGKNTEAFF
>NA|TRBV5-1|TRBJ2-1|NA
TGCGCCAGCAGCTGGGGGCGTGAGCAGTTCTTC
CASSWGREQFF
>TRBD2|TRBV7-2|TRBJ2-7|once
TGTGCCAGCCTTGGTGTCGGCGGGGGATCCTACGAGCAGTACTTC
CASLGVGGGSYEQYF
>NA|TRBV10-3|TRBJ1-6|once
TGTGCCATCAGTGAGGGGGCCGGGGTATTGTCACCCCTCCACTTT
CAISEGAGVLSPLHF
>TRBD1|TRBV10-3|TRBJ1-1|NA
TGTGCCATTGCTGACCTCGGACAGGGGCACACTGAAGCTTTCTTT
CAIADLGQGHTEAFF
>TRBD1|TRBV7-9|TRBJ2-1|NA
TGTGCCAGCGTTGGACAGGGGATTTACAATGAGCAGTTCTTC
CASVGQGIYNEQFF
>NA|TRBV6-5|TRBJ1-3|NA
TGTGCCAGCAGGGCGGGGGGCTCTGGAAACACCATATATTTT
CASRAGGSGNTIYF
>NA|TRBV7-3|TRBJ2-1|NA
TGTGCCAGCAGCCAGGGACCCAGCTCCTACAATGAGCAGTTCTTC
CASSQGPSSYNEQFF
>NA|TRBV9|TRBJ2-7|NA
TGTGCCAGCAGCGTAGATCTAGGGAGCTACGAGCAGTACTTC
CASSVDLGSYEQYF
>NA|TRBV5-6|TRBJ2-6|NA
TGTGCCAGCAGCTTGGACCCCGCCGGTGGGGCCAACGTCCTGACTTTC
CASSLDPAGGANVLTF
>NA|TRBV6-5|TRBJ2-3|NA
TGTGCCAGCAGTTGGCAGGGGACGGAGAACACAGATACGCAGTATTTT
CASSWQGTENTDTQYF
>TRBD2|TRBV18|TRBJ2-1|NA
TGTGCCAGCTCACCAGAGTTAGCGGGATTAAATGAGCAGTTCTTC
CASSPELAGLNEQFF
>NA|TRBV6-5|TRBJ2-1|NA
TGTGCCAGCGGCCCCAGTCGGGTGCGGGGAGAGCAGTTCTTC
CASGPSRVRGEQFF
>TRBD1|TRBV5-1|TRBJ1-2|NA
TGCGCCAGCAGCTTGGGGCAGGGGGATGGTGTAGGCTATGGCTACACCTTC
CASSLGQGDGVGYGYTF
>TRBD2|TRBV5-1|TRBJ2-3|once
TGCGCCACCAAACTTTTGTGGACTAGCGGTCCCGAGACGCAGTATTTT
CATKLLWTSGPETQYF
>NA|TRBV10-3|TRBJ2-2|NA
TGTGCCATCAGTGGCCCAGGGGAGCTGTTTTTT
CAISGPGELFF
>NA|TRBV7-9|TRBJ2-5|NA
TGTGCCAGCAGTAACAGGGTTGAGACCCAGTACTTC
CASSNRVETQYF
>NA|TRBV9|TRBJ1-2|once
TGTGCCAGCAGCGTCGGGGGATCTCCCTATGGCTACACCTTC
CASSVGGSPYGYTF
>NA|TRBV6-2/TRBV6-3|TRBJ2-7|NA
TGTGCCAGCAGTTATGGAGGGTTCGAGCAGTACTTC
CASSYGGFEQYF
>NA|TRBV9|TRBJ2-1|once
TGTGCCAGCAGCGTAGGCTTTATAGGGACCAATGAGCAGTTCTTC
CASSVGFIGTNEQFF
>NA|TRBV18|TRBJ2-7|NA
TGTGCCAGCTCAGTCCGGCTCGAGCAGTACTTC
CASSVRLEQYF
>TRBD1|TRBV7-8|TRBJ1-2|NA
TGTGCCAGCAGGCTAGCGGGGGGGACAGGCCCCTATGGCTACACCTTC
CASRLAGGTGPYGYTF